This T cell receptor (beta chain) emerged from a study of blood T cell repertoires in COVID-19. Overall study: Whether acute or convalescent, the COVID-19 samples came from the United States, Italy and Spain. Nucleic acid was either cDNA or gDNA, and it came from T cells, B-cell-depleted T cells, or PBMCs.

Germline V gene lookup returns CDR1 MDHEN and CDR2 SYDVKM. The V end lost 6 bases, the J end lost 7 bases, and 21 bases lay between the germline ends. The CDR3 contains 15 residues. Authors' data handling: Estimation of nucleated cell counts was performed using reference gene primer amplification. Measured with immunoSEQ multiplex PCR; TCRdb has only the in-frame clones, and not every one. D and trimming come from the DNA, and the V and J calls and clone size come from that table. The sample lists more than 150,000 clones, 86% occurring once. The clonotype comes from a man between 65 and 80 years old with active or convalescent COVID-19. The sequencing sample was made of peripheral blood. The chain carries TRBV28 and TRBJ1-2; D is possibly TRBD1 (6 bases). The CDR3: CASRPSTGGAGGYTF. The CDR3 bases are TGTGCCAGCAGACCCTCGACGGGGGGCGCGGGTGGCTACACCTTC.